The 15 T cell receptor beta chains below all came from one sample that was sequenced in a study of cytomegalovirus exposure and HLA in healthy donors. The data were produced by immunoSEQ multiplex PCR, yet TCRdb's version contains in-frame clones alone and is incomplete. The table shows about 180,000 clones, with around 87% occurring only once. The source material was PBMCs. Every receptor here comes from a woman aged 25 to 45 in good health and CMV-seronegative.

V and J are TRBV7-6 and TRBJ2-1, with 15 bases aligning to TRBD2. V was clipped by 6 bases and J by 0 bases; unmatched bases: 6. The germline CDR1 and CDR2 sequences are SGHVS and FNYEAQ. The CDR3 spans 18 residues. The CDR3 coding sequence is TGTGCCAGCAGTCCAGGGACTAGCGGGGGGTCCTCCTACAATGAGCAGTTCTTC. It translates to CASSPGTSGGSSYNEQFF.

DNA for the CDR3: TGCAGCGTTGAGCGAACCGGGACAGTGGGCGAGCAGTACTTC. It is translated as CSVERTGTVGEQYF. The genes are TRBV29-1 and TRBJ2-7; 7 nucleotides match TRBD1. CDR1 is SQVTM and CDR2 is ANQGSEA in the germline V gene. The junction had 11 bases not matched to a gene; V was cut back by 3 bases and J by 6 bases. This CDR3 region has 14 residues.

The V call is TRBV29-1, the J call TRBJ1-3, with D perhaps matching TRBD1 (5 bases). The CDR3 spans 15 residues. V shed 2 bases and J shed 4 bases, with 15 bases lying between them. The germline CDR1 and CDR2 sequences are SQVTM and ANQGSEA. The chain's CDR3 is CSVEIGGHRGNTIYF. CDR3 sequence (DNA): TGCAGCGTTGAAATAGGTGGACACCGAGGAAACACCATATATTTT.

The V gene is TRBV27, the J gene TRBJ1-4; TRBD1 is a possible D gene (5 bases). CDR1 is MNHEY and CDR2 is SMNVEV in the germline V gene (reference sequence). The CDR3 is 16 residues long. The germline V and J ends were trimmed by 3 bases and 8 bases, with 19 bases remaining between them. The CDR3 DNA reads TGTGCCAGCAGTTTCAGGTCTTCGGAGGGGAGGGAAAAACTGTTTTTT. Encoded protein: CASSFRSSEGREKLFF.

The rearrangement uses TRBV6-1 and TRBJ2-1; 7 bases are shared with TRBD1. Looked up from germline, CDR1 is MNHNS and CDR2 is SASEGT. The CDR3 runs 15 residues. Trimming cost V 8 bases and J 5 bases; bases outside gene matches: 12. The CDR3 DNA is TGTGCCAGCTTGCCCCGGGACAGCTTAAACAATGAGCAGTTCTTC. Amino acid sequence: CASLPRDSLNNEQFF.

The V and J genes are TRBV27 and TRBJ2-1, with D perhaps matching TRBD2 (5 bases). CDR1 is MNHEY and CDR2 is SMNVEV in the germline V gene (reference sequence). With 8 bases removed from V and 10 bases from J, the gap between germline ends came to 12 bases. This CDR3 has 11 residues. The DNA of the CDR3 is TGTGCCAGCTCAACAGCGGTAGAGCAGTTCTTC. As protein: CASSTAVEQFF.

The CDR3 protein is CASSRSDTYGYTF. CDR3 nucleotides: TGTGCCAGCTCACGATCAGACACCTATGGCTACACCTTC. The chain links TRBV18 to TRBJ1-2, with no clear D. The CDR3 runs 13 residues. With 4 bases removed from V and 4 bases from J, the gap between germline ends came to 10 bases. Germline V gene sequence: CDR1 KGHSH, CDR2 LQKENI.

The gene calls are TRBV5-1 and TRBJ2-7, with a possible D match to TRBD2 (5 bases). Germline CDR1 and CDR2: SGHRS and YFSETQ. The CDR3 length is 15 residues. Trimming took 1 base from V and 6 from J, leaving 17 bases between them. CDR3 loop: CASSLYGEGRGEQYF. DNA for the CDR3: TGCGCCAGCAGCTTGTACGGGGAAGGGCGAGGCGAGCAGTACTTC.

The chain is built from TRBV2 and TRBJ1-1, with D perhaps matching TRBD1 (6 bases). Germline loops: CDR1 SNHLY, CDR2 FYNNEI. The CDR3 is made up of 13 amino acids. V was trimmed by 4 bases and J by 7 bases, leaving 13 bases between them. CDR3 protein: CASSGQGLDEAFF. CDR3 in DNA: TGTGCCAGCAGTGGGCAGGGGCTGGATGAAGCTTTCTTT.

The V and J genes are TRBV10-3 and TRBJ2-7; the D gene is possibly TRBD2 (6 bases). Germline V gives CDR1 ENHRY, CDR2 SYGVKD. The CDR3 has 14 amino acids. The germline V and J ends were trimmed by 4 bases and 2 bases, with 12 bases remaining between them. CDR3 DNA: TGTGCCATCAGTGTGGGCGGGGCCCCCTACGAGCAGTACTTC. Its translation is CAISVGGAPYEQYF.

The chain carries TRBV7-2 and TRBJ2-4; weak D call: TRBD2 (7 bases). The V gene's germline CDR1 is SGHTA and CDR2 FQGNSA. V lost 1 base and J lost 4, with 14 bases in between. This CDR3 spans 16 amino acids. CDR3 coding DNA: TGTGCCAGCAGCTTAGGAGGGGGGGCGTGGAAAAACATTCAGTACTTC. It encodes CASSLGGGAWKNIQYF.

This chain joins TRBV19 and TRBJ1-5, with 7 bases lining up with TRBD1. V lost 10 bases, J lost 4 bases, and 13 bases stayed unmatched. This CDR3 has 15 amino acids. Germline V gene data show CDR1 as LNHDA and CDR2 as SQIVND (reference sequence). CDR3 region: CATAPRDSRNQPQHF. In nucleotides, the CDR3 is TGTGCCACCGCCCCCCGGGACAGCAGAAATCAGCCCCAGCATTTT. The entire variable domain, with the rest obtained from reference TRBV19 and TRBJ1-5, is as follows: DGGITQSPKYLFRKEGQNVTLSCEQNLNHDAMYWYRQDPGQGLRLIYYSQIVNDFQKGDIAEGYSVSREKKESFPLTVTSAQKNPTAFYLCATAPRDSRNQPQHFGDGTRLSIL.

V gene TRBV6-6 combines with J gene TRBJ1-6; possibly TRBD1 for D (6 bases). Trimming pared 5 bases from V and 13 bases from J, leaving 15 bases between. The CDR3 is 13 amino acids. CDR1 MNHNY and CDR2 SVGAGI come from the germline V gene (reference sequence). The CDR3 DNA sequence: TGTGCCAGCAGTAGAGGGGGTCCCAGGCCCCTCCACTTT. Protein product: CASSRGGPRPLHF.

J is TRBJ1-5 and V is TRBV2, with TRBD1 identical over 7 bases. The CDR3 covers 13 residues. Germline loops: CDR1 SNHLY, CDR2 FYNNEI. Unmatched junction bases numbered 3, after V lost 7 bases and J lost 3 bases. CDR3: CASTGTDNQPQHF. DNA of the CDR3: TGTGCCAGCACCGGGACAGACAATCAGCCCCAGCATTTT.

V is TRBV10-1 and J is TRBJ2-5; D is possibly TRBD2 (6 bases). The ends were cut back, 0 bases at V and 2 bases at J, with 19 bases in the middle. This CDR3 has 18 amino acids. Germline CDR1 WNHNN, CDR2 SYGVQD (reference sequence). The CDR3 sequence: CASSESKLSRAGQETQYF. The CDR3 nucleotides are TGCGCCAGCAGTGAGTCGAAATTGAGTAGGGCGGGACAAGAGACCCAGTACTTC.